This T cell receptor beta chain was retrieved from a study of cytomegalovirus exposure and HLA in healthy donors. The PCR was carried out with 60 Vbeta primers and 13 Jbeta primers. Profiling relied on immunoSEQ multiplex PCR, and the TCRdb table lists in-frame clones only, not all of them. The repertoire holds about 190,000 clones, with roughly nine tenths as singletons. Trimming shortened V by 1 base and J by 4 bases, and 17 bases separated the two germline ends. The CDR3 extends over 16 amino acids. Germline lookup yields CDR1 SGHAT and CDR2 FQNNGV. This clone has only a few counts. Its antigen is unknown. Study-level results: Later on, analysis showed that most CMV-associated TCR beta chains appeared to be HLA-restricted. A later analysis associated 16,000 or so TCR beta sequences with HLA alleles at a 0.05 false discovery rate.

The TCR originated in a boy younger than 10 in good health and CMV-seronegative. Sequencing used PBMCs. The V gene is TRBV11-2, the J gene TRBJ2-7, with TRBD2 as a possible D gene (7 bases). The DNA of the CDR3 is TGTGCCAGCAGCTTAGCGTTCTGGGGGGGCGGGTACGAGCAGTACTTC. Protein: CASSLAFWGGGYEQYF.